This T cell receptor beta chain was retrieved from a study of regulatory T cells in long-lasting Graves disease. Construction of the TCR beta libraries employed iRepertoire HTBI primers in conjunction with Arm-PCR of CDR3 regions. Original methodology: Identification of gene segments yielded around 64 TRBV and about 14 TRBJ across samples. Each CDR3 protein is one row after TCRdb ran MiXCR on the multiplex PCR reads. The V and J calls shown here were made by TCRdb, not taken from the authors' results. The profile shows roughly 400,000 distinct CDR3 sequences, approximately 16% of them singletons. This clonotype was picked up many times. The germline V gene encodes CDR1 DFQATT and CDR2 SNEGSKA (reference sequence). The length of the CDR3 is 14 residues. With 3 bases clipped from V and 4 bases from J, the junction kept 5 bases outside the gene matches. The time point was: newly diagnosed GD, antithyroid drugs for less than 3 months. PBMCs provided the RNA from which the TCR library was made.

The same sample was also used in a study of T cells in Graves' hyperthyroidism and ophthalmopathy. That work contributes: For the diagnoses, clinical symptoms, serum thyroxine and TRAb, thyroid ultrasound and orbital computed tomography were used. Most thyroid clonotypes expanded above 0.001 appeared in blood too.

This clonotype was sampled from a woman aged 40 to 49 with Graves disease. The source material was peripheral blood mononuclear cells (PBMCs), sampled at new diagnosis, from a patient treated with antithyroid drugs. This chain uses TRBV20-1 with TRBJ1-5; 8 bases line up with TRBD1. This CDR3 is CSASSGGRNQPQHF. For the CDR3, the DNA is TGCAGTGCTAGCTCAGGGGGCCGAAATCAGCCCCAGCATTTT.